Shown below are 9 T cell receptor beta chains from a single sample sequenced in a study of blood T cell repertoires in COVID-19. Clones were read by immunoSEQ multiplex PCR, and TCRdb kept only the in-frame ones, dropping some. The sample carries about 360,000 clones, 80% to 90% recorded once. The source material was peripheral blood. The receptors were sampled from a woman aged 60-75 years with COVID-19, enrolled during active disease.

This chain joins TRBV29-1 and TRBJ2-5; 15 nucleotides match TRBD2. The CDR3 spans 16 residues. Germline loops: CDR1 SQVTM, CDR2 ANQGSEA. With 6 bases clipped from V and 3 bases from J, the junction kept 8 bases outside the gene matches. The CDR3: CSVGGLAGGNKETQYF. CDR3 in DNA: TGCAGCGTAGGGGGACTAGCGGGGGGAAATAAAGAGACCCAGTACTTC.

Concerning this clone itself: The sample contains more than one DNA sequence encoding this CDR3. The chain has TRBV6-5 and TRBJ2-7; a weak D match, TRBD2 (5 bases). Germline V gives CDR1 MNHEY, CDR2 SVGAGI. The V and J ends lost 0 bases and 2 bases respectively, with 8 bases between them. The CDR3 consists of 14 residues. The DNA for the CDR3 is TGTGCCAGCAGTTACTCGCGGGCTACCTACGAGCAGTACTTC. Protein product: CASSYSRATYEQYF.

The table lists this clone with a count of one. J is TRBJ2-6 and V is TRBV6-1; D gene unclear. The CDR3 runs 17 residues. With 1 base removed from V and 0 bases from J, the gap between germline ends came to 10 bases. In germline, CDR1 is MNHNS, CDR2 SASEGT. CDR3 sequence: CASSEGFGSSGANVLTF. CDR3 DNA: TGTGCCAGCAGTGAAGGGTTTGGTAGCTCTGGGGCCAACGTCCTGACTTTC.

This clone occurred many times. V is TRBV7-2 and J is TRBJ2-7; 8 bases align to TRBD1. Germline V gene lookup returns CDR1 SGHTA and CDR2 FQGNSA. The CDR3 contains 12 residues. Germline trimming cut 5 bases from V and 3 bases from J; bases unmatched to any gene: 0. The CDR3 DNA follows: TGTGCCAGCAGCGGGACAGGCTACGAGCAGTACTTC. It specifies CASSGTGYEQYF.

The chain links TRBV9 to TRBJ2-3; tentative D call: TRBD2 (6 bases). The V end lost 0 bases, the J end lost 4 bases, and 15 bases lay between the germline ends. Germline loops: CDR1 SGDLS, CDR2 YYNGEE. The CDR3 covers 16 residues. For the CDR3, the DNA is TGTGCCAGCAGCGTAGGTGGCGGGGATCTTCCAGATACGCAGTATTTT. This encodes CASSVGGGDLPDTQYF. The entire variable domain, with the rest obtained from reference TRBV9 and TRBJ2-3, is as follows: DSGVTQTPKHLITATGQRVTLRCSPRSGDLSVYWYQQSLDQGLQFLIQYYNGEERAKGNILERFSAQQFPDLHSELNLSSLELGDSALYFCASSVGGGDLPDTQYFGPGTRLTVL.

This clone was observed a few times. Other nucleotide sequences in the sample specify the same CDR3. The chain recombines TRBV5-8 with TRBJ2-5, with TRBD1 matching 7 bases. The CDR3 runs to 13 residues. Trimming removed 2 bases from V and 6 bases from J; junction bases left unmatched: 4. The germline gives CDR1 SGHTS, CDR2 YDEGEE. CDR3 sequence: CASSFDREKTQYF. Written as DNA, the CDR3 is TGTGCCAGCAGCTTTGACAGGGAGAAGACCCAGTACTTC.

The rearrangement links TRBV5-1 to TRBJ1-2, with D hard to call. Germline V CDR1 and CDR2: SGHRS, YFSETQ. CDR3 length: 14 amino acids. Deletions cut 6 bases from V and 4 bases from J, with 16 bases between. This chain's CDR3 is CASTLEAASYGYTF. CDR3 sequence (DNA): TGCGCCAGCACCCTCGAGGCGGCTAGCTATGGCTACACCTTC.

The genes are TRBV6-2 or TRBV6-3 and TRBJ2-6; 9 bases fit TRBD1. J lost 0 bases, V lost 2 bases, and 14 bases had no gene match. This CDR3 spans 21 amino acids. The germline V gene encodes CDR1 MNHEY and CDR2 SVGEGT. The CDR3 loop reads CASSYGTGTGKHHSGANVLTF. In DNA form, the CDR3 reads TGTGCCAGCAGTTACGGGACTGGGACAGGGAAGCATCACTCTGGGGCCAACGTCCTGACTTTC.

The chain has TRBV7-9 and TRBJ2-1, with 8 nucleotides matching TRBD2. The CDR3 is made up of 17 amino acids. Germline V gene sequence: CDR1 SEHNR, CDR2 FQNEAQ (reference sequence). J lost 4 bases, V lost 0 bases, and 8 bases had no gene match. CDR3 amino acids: CASSLARVSGDYNEQFF. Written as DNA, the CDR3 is TGTGCCAGCAGCTTAGCGAGGGTTAGCGGGGATTACAATGAGCAGTTCTTC.